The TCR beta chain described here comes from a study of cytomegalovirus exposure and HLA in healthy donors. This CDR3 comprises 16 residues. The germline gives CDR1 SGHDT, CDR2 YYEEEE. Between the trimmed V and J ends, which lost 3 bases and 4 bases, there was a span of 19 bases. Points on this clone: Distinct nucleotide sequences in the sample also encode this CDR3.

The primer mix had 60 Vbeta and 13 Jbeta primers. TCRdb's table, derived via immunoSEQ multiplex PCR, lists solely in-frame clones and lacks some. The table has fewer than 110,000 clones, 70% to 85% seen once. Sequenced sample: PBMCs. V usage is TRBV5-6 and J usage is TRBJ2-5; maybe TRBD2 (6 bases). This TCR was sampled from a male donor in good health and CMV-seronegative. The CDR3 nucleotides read TGTGCCAGCAGCTCAGGTGGGGACGGAGGGTTAGAGACCCAGTACTTC. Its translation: CASSSGGDGGLETQYF.